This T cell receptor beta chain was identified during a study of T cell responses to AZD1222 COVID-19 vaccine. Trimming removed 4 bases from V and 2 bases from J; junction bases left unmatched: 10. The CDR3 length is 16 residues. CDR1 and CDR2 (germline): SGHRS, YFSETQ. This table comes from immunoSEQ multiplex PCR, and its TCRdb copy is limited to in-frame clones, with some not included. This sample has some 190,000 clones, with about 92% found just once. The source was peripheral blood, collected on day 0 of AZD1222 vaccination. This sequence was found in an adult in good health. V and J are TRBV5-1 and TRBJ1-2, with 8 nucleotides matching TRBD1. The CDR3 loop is CASSIRTGTGNYGYTF. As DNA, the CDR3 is TGCGCCAGCAGCATTCGGACAGGGACAGGCAACTATGGCTACACCTTC. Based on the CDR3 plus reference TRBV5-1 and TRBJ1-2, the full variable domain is KAGVTQTPRYLIKTRGQQVTLSCSPISGHRSVSWYQQTPGQGLQFLFEYFSETQRNKGNFPGRFSGRQFSNSRSEMNVSTLELGDSALYLCASSIRTGTGNYGYTFGSGTRLTVV.